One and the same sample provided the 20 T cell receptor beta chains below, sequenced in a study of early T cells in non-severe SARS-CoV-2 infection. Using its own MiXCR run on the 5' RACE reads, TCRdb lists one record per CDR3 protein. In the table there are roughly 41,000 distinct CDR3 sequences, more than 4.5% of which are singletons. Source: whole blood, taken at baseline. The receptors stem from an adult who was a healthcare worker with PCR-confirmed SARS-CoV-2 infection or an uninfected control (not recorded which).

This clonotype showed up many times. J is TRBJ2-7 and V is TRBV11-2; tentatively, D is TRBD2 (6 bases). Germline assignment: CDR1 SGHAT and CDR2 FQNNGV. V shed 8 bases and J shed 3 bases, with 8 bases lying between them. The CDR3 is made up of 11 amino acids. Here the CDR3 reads CASAGLYEQYF. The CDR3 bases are TGTGCCAGCGCGGGACTCTACGAGCAGTACTTC.

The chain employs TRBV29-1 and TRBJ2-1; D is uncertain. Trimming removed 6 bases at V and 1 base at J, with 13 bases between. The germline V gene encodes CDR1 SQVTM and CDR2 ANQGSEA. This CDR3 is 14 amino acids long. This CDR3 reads CSVTVGWSYNEQFF. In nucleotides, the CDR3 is TGCAGCGTCACGGTCGGCTGGTCCTACAATGAGCAGTTCTTC.

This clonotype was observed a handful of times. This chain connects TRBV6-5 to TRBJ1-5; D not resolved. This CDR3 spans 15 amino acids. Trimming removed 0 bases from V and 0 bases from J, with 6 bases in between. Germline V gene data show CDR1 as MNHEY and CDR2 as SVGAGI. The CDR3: CASSYSPSSNQPQHF. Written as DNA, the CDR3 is TGTGCCAGCAGTTACTCACCCAGTAGCAATCAGCCCCAGCATTTT.

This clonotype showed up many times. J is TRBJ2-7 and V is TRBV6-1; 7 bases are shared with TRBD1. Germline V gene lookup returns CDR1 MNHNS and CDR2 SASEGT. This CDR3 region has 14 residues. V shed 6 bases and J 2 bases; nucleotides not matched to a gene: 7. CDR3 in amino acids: CASRTGTATYEQYF. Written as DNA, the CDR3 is TGTGCCAGCAGAACCGGGACAGCGACCTACGAGCAGTACTTC.

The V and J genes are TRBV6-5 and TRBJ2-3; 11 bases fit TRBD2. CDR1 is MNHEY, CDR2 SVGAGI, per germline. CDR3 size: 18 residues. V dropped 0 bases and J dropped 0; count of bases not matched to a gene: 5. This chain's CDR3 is CASSYSWLAGGSTDTQYF. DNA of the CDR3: TGTGCCAGCAGTTACTCTTGGCTAGCGGGAGGTAGCACAGATACGCAGTATTTT.

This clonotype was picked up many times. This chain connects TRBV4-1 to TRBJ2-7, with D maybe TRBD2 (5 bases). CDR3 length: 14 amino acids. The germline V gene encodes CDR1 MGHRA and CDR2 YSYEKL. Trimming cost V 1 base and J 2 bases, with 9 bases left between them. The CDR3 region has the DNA TGCGCCAGCAGCCAAGTAGCGATCCCCTACGAGCAGTACTTC. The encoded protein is CASSQVAIPYEQYF.

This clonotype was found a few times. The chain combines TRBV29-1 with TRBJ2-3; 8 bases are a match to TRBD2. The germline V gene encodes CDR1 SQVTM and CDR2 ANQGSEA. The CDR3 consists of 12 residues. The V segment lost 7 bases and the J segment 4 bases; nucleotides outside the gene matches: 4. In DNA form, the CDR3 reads TGCAGCGGTGGACTAGCAGCAGATACGCAGTATTTT. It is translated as CSGGLAADTQYF.

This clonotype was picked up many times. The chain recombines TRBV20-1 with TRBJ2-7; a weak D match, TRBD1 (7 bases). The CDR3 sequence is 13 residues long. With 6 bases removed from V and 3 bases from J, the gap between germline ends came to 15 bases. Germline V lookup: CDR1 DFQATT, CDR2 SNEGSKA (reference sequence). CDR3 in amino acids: CSAGGTDIYEQYF. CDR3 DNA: TGCAGTGCCGGAGGGACAGACATCTACGAGCAGTACTTC.

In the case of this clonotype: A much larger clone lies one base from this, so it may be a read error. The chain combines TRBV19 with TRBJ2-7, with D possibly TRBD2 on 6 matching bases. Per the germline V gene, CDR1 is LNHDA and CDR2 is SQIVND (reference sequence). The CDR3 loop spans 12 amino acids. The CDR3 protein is CTSSIVGGEQYF. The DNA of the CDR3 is TGTACCAGTAGTATTGTGGGGGGCGAGCAGTACTTC.

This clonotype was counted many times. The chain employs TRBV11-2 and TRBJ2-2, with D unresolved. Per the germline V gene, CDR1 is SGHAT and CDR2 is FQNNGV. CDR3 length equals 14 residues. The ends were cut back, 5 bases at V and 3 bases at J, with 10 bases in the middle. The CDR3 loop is CASSPRPYTGELFF. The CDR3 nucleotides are TGTGCCAGCAGCCCCCGGCCGTACACCGGGGAGCTGTTTTTT.

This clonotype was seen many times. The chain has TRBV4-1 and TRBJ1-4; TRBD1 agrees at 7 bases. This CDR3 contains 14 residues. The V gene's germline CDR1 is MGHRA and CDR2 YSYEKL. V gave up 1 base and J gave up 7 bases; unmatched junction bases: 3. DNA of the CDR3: TGCGCCAGCAGCCAAGGACAGGGTGGTGAAAAACTGTTTTTT. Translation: CASSQGQGGEKLFF.

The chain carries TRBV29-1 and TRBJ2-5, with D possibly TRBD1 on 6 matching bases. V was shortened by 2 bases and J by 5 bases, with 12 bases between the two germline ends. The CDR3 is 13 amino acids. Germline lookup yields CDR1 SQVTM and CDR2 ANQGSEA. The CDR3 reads CSVEPAGVETQYF. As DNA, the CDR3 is TGCAGCGTTGAACCCGCAGGGGTGGAGACCCAGTACTTC.

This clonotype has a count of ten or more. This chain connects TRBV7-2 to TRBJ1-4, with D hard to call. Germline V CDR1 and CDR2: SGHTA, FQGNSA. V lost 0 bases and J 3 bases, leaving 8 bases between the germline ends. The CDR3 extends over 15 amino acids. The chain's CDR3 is CASSLAAAANEKLFF. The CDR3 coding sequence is TGTGCCAGCAGCTTAGCGGCAGCAGCTAATGAAAAACTGTTTTTT.

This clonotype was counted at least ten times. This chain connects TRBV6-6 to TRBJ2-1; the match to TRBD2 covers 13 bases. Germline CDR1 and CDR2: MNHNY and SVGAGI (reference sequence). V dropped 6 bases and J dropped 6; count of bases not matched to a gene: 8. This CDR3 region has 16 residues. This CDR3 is CASSHRTSGSLNEQFF. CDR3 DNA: TGTGCCAGCAGCCACAGGACTAGCGGGAGTCTCAATGAGCAGTTCTTC.

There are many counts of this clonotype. The CDR3 sequence: CAIGSGANTGELFF. DNA of the CDR3: TGTGCCATCGGGAGCGGGGCGAACACCGGGGAGCTGTTTTTT. This rearrangement joins TRBV10-3 to TRBJ2-2, with 7 bases identical to TRBD2. This CDR3 contains 14 residues. Germline CDR1 reads ENHRY; CDR2 reads SYGVKD. V shed 8 bases, J shed 0 bases, and the junction held 3 bases outside the gene matches.

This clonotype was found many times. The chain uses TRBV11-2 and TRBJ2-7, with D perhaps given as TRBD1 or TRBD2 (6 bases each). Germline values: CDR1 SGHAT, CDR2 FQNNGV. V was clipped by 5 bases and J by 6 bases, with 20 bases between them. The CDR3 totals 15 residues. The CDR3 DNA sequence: TGTGCCAGCAGCCTGCTGGGGGGCCCCCCGACCGAGCAGTACTTC. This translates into CASSLLGGPPTEQYF.

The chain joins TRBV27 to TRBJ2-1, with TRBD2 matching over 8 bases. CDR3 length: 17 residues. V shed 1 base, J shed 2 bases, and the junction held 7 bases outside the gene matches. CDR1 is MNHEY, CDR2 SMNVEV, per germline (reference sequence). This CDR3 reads CASSLLGREDPYNEQFF. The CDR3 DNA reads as TGTGCCAGCAGTTTATTAGGGCGGGAGGACCCCTACAATGAGCAGTTCTTC.

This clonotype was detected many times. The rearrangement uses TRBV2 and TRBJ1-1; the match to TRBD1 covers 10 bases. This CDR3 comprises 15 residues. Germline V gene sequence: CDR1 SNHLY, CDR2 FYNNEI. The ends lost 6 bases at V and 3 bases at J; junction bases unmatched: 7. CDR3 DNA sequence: TGTGCCAGCAGGAGGACAGGGGGACTTGACACTGAAGCTTTCTTT. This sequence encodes CASRRTGGLDTEAFF.

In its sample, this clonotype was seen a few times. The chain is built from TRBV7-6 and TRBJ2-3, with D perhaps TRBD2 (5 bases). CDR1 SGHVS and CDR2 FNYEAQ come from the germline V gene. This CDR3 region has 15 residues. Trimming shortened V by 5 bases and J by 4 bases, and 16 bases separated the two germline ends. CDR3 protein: CASSTTPRESDTQYF. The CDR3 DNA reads TGTGCCAGCAGCACCACCCCTCGGGAATCAGATACGCAGTATTTT.

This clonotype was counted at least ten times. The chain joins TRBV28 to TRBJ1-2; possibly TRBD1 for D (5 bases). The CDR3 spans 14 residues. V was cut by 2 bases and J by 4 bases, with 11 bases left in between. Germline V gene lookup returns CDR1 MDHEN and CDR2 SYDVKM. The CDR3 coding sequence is TGTGCCAGCAGTTTAGGGGCAGGATTCTATGGCTACACCTTC. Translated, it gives CASSLGAGFYGYTF.